This TCR beta chain was recovered during a study of T cell repertoires in cytomegalovirus infection. Losses at the gene ends were 7 bases for V and 4 bases for J; bases not matched to a gene: 9. The CDR3 extends over 14 amino acids. From germline, CDR1 is LGHNA and CDR2 YNFKEQ. This clonotype was counted only a few times. Its antigen is still unknown. One entry per CDR3 protein results from TCRdb running MiXCR on the reads. This table holds roughly 730,000 distinct CDR3 sequences, about 33% found once. The TCR originated in a human donor in good health (CMV status not recorded). Some clones in this sample may be carry-over from other donors' samples. Sequences were derived from cultured PBMCs, sampled from culture after CMV antigen stimulation. The chain couples TRBV4-2 to TRBJ1-1, with 7 bases fitting TRBD1. The CDR3, as DNA: TGTGCCAGCAAACGATCCGGACAGGTCACTGAAGCTTTCTTT. This codes for CASKRSGQVTEAFF.